The rows below give T cell receptor beta chains drawn from one sample of a study of cytomegalovirus exposure and HLA in healthy donors. Produced via immunoSEQ multiplex PCR; TCRdb's table is partial and in-frame only. The table records some 190,000 clones, about 81% of them present only once. The source material was PBMCs. The receptors were gathered from a man aged 35-49 years in good health and CMV-seronegative. Each CDR3 is given with its conserved first and last residue. The D gene is left open where the match is weak. Clone size appears in some rows only: once, few, many, or a class for an expanded clone.

J gene: TRBJ2-2; V gene: TRBV30; D gene: .; clone size: .; CDR3 DNA: TGTGCCTGGGATTACAGTATCACCGGGGAGCTGTTTTTT; CDR3 protein: CAWDYSITGELFF
J gene: TRBJ1-2; V gene: TRBV5-1; D gene: .; clone size: .; CDR3 DNA: TGCGCCAGCAGCCTGGACAGCTATGGCTACACCTTC; CDR3 protein: CASSLDSYGYTF
J gene: TRBJ2-3; V gene: TRBV18; D gene: TRBD1; clone size: .; CDR3 DNA: TGTGCCAGCTCGTCGACGTCCCCGGGACAGGGGGTACAGTATTTT; CDR3 protein: CASSSTSPGQGVQYF
J gene: TRBJ2-7; V gene: TRBV11-3; D gene: TRBD2; clone size: few; CDR3 DNA: TGTGCCAGCAGCGAATCTAGCGGACCCTACGAGCAGTACTTC; CDR3 protein: CASSESSGPYEQYF
J gene: TRBJ1-1; V gene: TRBV18; D gene: .; clone size: .; CDR3 DNA: TGTGCCAGCTCACCCATAGCGGTATCCAACACTGAAGCTTTCTTT; CDR3 protein: CASSPIAVSNTEAFF
J gene: TRBJ1-2; V gene: TRBV28; D gene: .; clone size: .; CDR3 DNA: TGTGCCAGCAGTTTAGTCGGCCAGGGTGGTGGCTACACCTTC; CDR3 protein: CASSLVGQGGGYTF
J gene: TRBJ2-7; V gene: TRBV6-5; D gene: .; clone size: .; CDR3 DNA: TGTGCCAGCAGTACGCAGGGGCGCTACGAGCAGTACTTC; CDR3 protein: CASSTQGRYEQYF
J gene: TRBJ1-1; V gene: TRBV7-2; D gene: .; clone size: .; CDR3 DNA: TGTGCCAGCAGCCCACACCCCTCAGGGATCACTGAAGCTTTCTTT; CDR3 protein: CASSPHPSGITEAFF
J gene: TRBJ2-1; V gene: TRBV4-2; D gene: TRBD2; clone size: .; CDR3 DNA: TGTGCCAGCAGCCAAGTGGGTTCAGGGGCTAGCGGGGGGCCGAGCTCCTACAATGAGCAGTTCTTC; CDR3 protein: CASSQVGSGASGGPSSYNEQFF
J gene: TRBJ2-7; V gene: TRBV7-9; D gene: .; clone size: .; CDR3 DNA: TGTGCCAGCAGCCCCTGGCGGGGTCCCGCCTACGAGCAGTACTTC; CDR3 protein: CASSPWRGPAYEQYF
J gene: TRBJ1-4; V gene: TRBV6-5; D gene: .; clone size: once; CDR3 DNA: TGTGCCAGCAGTTACGCGGGGAAGGAAAAACTGTTTTTT; CDR3 protein: CASSYAGKEKLFF
J gene: TRBJ1-5; V gene: TRBV19; D gene: .; clone size: .; CDR3 DNA: TGTGCCAGTAGTATGCGGGATCAGCCCCAGCATTTT; CDR3 protein: CASSMRDQPQHF
J gene: TRBJ1-1; V gene: TRBV5-1; D gene: TRBD1; clone size: .; CDR3 DNA: TGCGCCAGCAGCACCTTAGGGACAGGGAACACTGAAGCTTTCTTT; CDR3 protein: CASSTLGTGNTEAFF
J gene: TRBJ2-5; V gene: TRBV27; D gene: TRBD2; clone size: few; CDR3 DNA: TGTGCCAGCAGTTTATCTTGGCGGGGGGGCCGAGAGACCCAGTACTTC; CDR3 protein: CASSLSWRGGRETQYF
J gene: TRBJ1-3; V gene: TRBV9; D gene: TRBD1; clone size: once; CDR3 DNA: TGTGCCAGCAGCGTAGCCGGGACAGGGGCTGGAAACACCATATATTTT; CDR3 protein: CASSVAGTGAGNTIYF
J gene: TRBJ2-1; V gene: TRBV7-9; D gene: .; clone size: .; CDR3 DNA: TGTGCCACTTCCGGGGGAGCCGGTGTTGCCAATGAGCAGTTCTTC; CDR3 protein: CATSGGAGVANEQFF
J gene: TRBJ2-7; V gene: TRBV7-2; D gene: TRBD1; clone size: few; CDR3 DNA: TGTGCCAGCAGCTATCAACAGGGGTTCTCCTACGAGCAGTACTTC; CDR3 protein: CASSYQQGFSYEQYF
J gene: TRBJ1-2; V gene: TRBV7-2; D gene: .; clone size: .; CDR3 DNA: TGTGCCAGCGAGGGGGTTTCAAATGGCTACACCTTC; CDR3 protein: CASEGVSNGYTF
J gene: TRBJ1-3; V gene: TRBV5-4; D gene: TRBD1; clone size: .; CDR3 DNA: TGTGCCAGCAGTTTAACCGGGACAGGCTCGTGGGGAAACACCATATATTTT; CDR3 protein: CASSLTGTGSWGNTIYF
J gene: TRBJ1-2; V gene: TRBV5-6; D gene: .; clone size: .; CDR3 DNA: TGTGCCAGCAGACGGACAGAGGGTAACTATGGCTACACCTTC; CDR3 protein: CASRRTEGNYGYTF
J gene: TRBJ1-1; V gene: TRBV19; D gene: .; clone size: .; CDR3 DNA: TGTGCCAGTAGTATCGGGGTTTACACTGAAGCTTTCTTT; CDR3 protein: CASSIGVYTEAFF
J gene: TRBJ1-1; V gene: TRBV5-6; D gene: .; clone size: .; CDR3 DNA: TGTGCCAGCAGGCACAGATTCTCGAACACTGAAGCTTTCTTT; CDR3 protein: CASRHRFSNTEAFF
J gene: TRBJ2-3; V gene: TRBV5-6; D gene: .; clone size: .; CDR3 DNA: TGTGCCAGCAGCCCAACAGGCGACCCGCAGTATTTT; CDR3 protein: CASSPTGDPQYF
J gene: TRBJ2-7; V gene: TRBV10-2; D gene: TRBD2; clone size: .; CDR3 DNA: TGCGCCAGCAGAGGACTAGCGGGCCTATCCTACGAGCAGTACTTC; CDR3 protein: CASRGLAGLSYEQYF
J gene: TRBJ2-1; V gene: TRBV11-3; D gene: TRBD2; clone size: .; CDR3 DNA: TGTGCCAGCAGCTTAGATGCGGGAGAAGGGATCTACAATGAGCAGTTCTTC; CDR3 protein: CASSLDAGEGIYNEQFF
J gene: TRBJ1-4; V gene: TRBV27; D gene: .; clone size: once; CDR3 DNA: TGTGCCAGCAGTTTATCGACAGCAAATGAAAAACTGTTTTTT; CDR3 protein: CASSLSTANEKLFF
J gene: TRBJ2-7; V gene: TRBV11-2; D gene: .; clone size: .; CDR3 DNA: TGTGCCAGCAGCTACTCCGGGCCGGGGACCTACGAGCAGTACTTC; CDR3 protein: CASSYSGPGTYEQYF
J gene: TRBJ1-1; V gene: TRBV30; D gene: .; clone size: .; CDR3 DNA: TGTGCCTGGAACCCTATCGACGGGGGGAACACTGAAGCTTTCTTT; CDR3 protein: CAWNPIDGGNTEAFF
J gene: TRBJ1-1; V gene: TRBV4-1; D gene: .; clone size: .; CDR3 DNA: TGCGCCAGCAGCCCCAGAGGTAACGGGGGTGAAGCTTTCTTT; CDR3 protein: CASSPRGNGGEAFF
J gene: TRBJ1-1; V gene: TRBV7-2; D gene: TRBD1; clone size: .; CDR3 DNA: TGTGCCAGCAGCTTGGGACAGCCGCCGGTGGCTTTCTTT; CDR3 protein: CASSLGQPPVAFF
J gene: TRBJ2-2; V gene: TRBV28; D gene: .; clone size: .; CDR3 DNA: TGTGCCAGCACGGTCATTAACACCGGGGAGCTGTTTTTT; CDR3 protein: CASTVINTGELFF
J gene: TRBJ2-2; V gene: TRBV7-6; D gene: .; clone size: .; CDR3 DNA: TGTGCCAGCAGCTTCGTCACTACCGGGGAGCTGTTTTTT; CDR3 protein: CASSFVTTGELFF
J gene: TRBJ2-2; V gene: TRBV5-8; D gene: TRBD1; clone size: .; CDR3 DNA: TGTGCCAGCAGCTTACAGGGGACCGGGGAGCTGTTTTTT; CDR3 protein: CASSLQGTGELFF
J gene: TRBJ1-5; V gene: TRBV6-6; D gene: TRBD1; clone size: .; CDR3 DNA: TGTGCCAGCAGTTCTCAGGGGGAAGTGTCTCAGCCCCAGCATTTT; CDR3 protein: CASSSQGEVSQPQHF
J gene: TRBJ1-6; V gene: TRBV5-1; D gene: .; clone size: .; CDR3 DNA: TGCGCCAGCAGCTTGACGGAGGGTATTAATTCACCCCTCCACTTT; CDR3 protein: CASSLTEGINSPLHF
J gene: TRBJ2-1; V gene: TRBV9; D gene: .; clone size: once; CDR3 DNA: TGTGCCAGCAGCGTAGCTGAGAATGAGCAGTTCTTC; CDR3 protein: CASSVAENEQFF
J gene: TRBJ1-2; V gene: TRBV29-1; D gene: .; clone size: .; CDR3 DNA: TGCAGCGTTGAGAGGGTCGGGGGGAACTATGGCTACACCTTC; CDR3 protein: CSVERVGGNYGYTF
J gene: TRBJ1-5; V gene: TRBV28; D gene: .; clone size: .; CDR3 DNA: TGTGCCAGCAGTTACGAGTCCCTCACTCGGCCCCAGCATTTT; CDR3 protein: CASSYESLTRPQHF